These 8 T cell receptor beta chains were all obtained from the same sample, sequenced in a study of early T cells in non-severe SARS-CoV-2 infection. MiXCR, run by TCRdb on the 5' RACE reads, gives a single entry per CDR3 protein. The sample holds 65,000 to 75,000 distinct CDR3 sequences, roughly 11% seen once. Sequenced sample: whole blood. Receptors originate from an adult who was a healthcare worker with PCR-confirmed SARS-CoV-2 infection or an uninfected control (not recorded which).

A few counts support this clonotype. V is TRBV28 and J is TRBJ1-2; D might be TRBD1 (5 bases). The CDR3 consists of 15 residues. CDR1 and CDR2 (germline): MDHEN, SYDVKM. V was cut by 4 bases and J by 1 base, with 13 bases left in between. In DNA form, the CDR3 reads TGTGCCAGCAGTTCCCCCCCCGGGGGTAACTATGGCTACACCTTC. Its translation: CASSSPPGGNYGYTF.

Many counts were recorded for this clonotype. CDR3: CATRPPPGLVAFF. In DNA form, the CDR3 reads TGTGCCACCCGGCCCCCCCCGGGTTTAGTTGCTTTCTTT. V and J are TRBV10-3 and TRBJ1-1; D call uncertain. Deletions cut 10 bases from V and 11 bases from J, with 23 bases between. In germline, CDR1 is ENHRY, CDR2 SYGVKD. The length of the CDR3 is 13 residues.

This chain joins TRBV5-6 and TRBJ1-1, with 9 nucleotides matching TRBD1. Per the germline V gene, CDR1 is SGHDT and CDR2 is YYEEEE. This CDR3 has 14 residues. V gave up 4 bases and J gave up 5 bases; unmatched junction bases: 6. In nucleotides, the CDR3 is TGTGCCAGCAGCGAGGGGACAGGGAAAACTGAAGCTTTCTTT. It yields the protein CASSEGTGKTEAFF.

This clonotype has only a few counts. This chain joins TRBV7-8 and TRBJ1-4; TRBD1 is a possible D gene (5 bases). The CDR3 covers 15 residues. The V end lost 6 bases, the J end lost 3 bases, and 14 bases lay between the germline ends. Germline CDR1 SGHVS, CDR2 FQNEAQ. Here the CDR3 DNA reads TGTGCCAGCAGGATAGATACAGGCGCTAATGAAAAACTGTTTTTT. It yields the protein CASRIDTGANEKLFF.

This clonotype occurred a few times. The CDR3 protein is CASSLGGGASETQYF. Written as DNA, the CDR3 is TGTGCCAGCAGCTTGGGCGGGGGGGCCTCGGAGACCCAGTACTTC. The chain couples TRBV11-3 to TRBJ2-5; 9 nucleotides agree with TRBD2. The V gene end was trimmed by 3 bases and the J gene end by 5 bases; junction bases not matched to a gene: 7. CDR1 is SGHNT and CDR2 is YENEEA in the germline V gene. The CDR3 is made up of 15 amino acids.

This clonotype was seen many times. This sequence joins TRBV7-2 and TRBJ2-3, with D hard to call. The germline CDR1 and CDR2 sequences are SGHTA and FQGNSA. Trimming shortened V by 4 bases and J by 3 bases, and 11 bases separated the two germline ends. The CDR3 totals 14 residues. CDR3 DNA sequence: TGTGCCAGCAGCTCCTACGGGTCGACAGATACGCAGTATTTT. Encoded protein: CASSSYGSTDTQYF.

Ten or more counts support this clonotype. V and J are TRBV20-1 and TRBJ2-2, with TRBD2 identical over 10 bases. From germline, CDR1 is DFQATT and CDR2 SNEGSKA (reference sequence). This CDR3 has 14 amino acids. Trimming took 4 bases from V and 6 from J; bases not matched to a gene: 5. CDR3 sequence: CSATKRGGPGELFF. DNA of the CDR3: TGCAGTGCTACGAAGCGGGGGGGCCCCGGGGAGCTGTTTTTT.

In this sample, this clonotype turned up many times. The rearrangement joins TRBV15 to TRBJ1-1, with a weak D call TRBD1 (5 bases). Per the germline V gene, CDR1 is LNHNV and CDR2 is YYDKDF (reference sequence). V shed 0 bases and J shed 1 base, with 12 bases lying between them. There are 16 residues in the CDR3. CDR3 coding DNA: TGTGCCACCAGCAGAGATCCGGGACGGGAGAACACTGAAGCTTTCTTT. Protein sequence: CATSRDPGRENTEAFF.